This T cell receptor (beta chain) was identified in a study of cytomegalovirus exposure and HLA in healthy donors. Whole-study findings and limits: Other equally common chains were less clonally expanded than HLA-associated TCR beta chains, a later analysis showed. In an earlier analysis, in 587 donors, most V segments appeared productive either ~87% or ~30% of the time. In vitro experiments confirmed that a few CMV-associated chains were specific for CMV antigens.

The CDR3 length is 15 residues. Germline trimming cut 1 base from V and 7 bases from J; bases unmatched to any gene: 6. Germline V CDR1 and CDR2: GTSNPN, SVGIG (reference sequence). Points on this clone: Its antigen is as yet unknown. The sample has other DNA sequences that encode this CDR3 too.

Amplification used 60 Vbeta primers and 13 Jbeta primers. How the authors handled the data: The authors later counted 70 million to 85 million unique TCR beta chains, 9 million to 14 million of them shared. Produced via immunoSEQ multiplex PCR; TCRdb's table is partial and in-frame only. D and trimming were read from the DNA, whereas the V and J calls and clone size are those reported in that table. The sample lists around 300,000 clones, 85% to 90% occurring once. V gene TRBV30 combines with J gene TRBJ1-6; 8 nucleotides align to TRBD1. The material sequenced was PBMCs. This TCR was recovered from a woman younger than 30 in good health and CMV-seronegative. CDR3: CAWSAGQGLNSPLHF. In DNA form, the CDR3 reads TGTGCCTGGAGTGCCGGACAGGGTTTAAATTCACCCCTCCACTTT.